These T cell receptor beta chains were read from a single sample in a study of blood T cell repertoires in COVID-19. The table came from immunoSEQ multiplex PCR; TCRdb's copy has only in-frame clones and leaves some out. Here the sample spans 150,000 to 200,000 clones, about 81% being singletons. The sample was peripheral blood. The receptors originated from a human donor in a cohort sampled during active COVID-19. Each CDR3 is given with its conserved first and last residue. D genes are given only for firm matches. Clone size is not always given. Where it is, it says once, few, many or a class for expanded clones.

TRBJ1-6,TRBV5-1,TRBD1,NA,CASPGTAYNSPLHF,TGCGCCAGCCCGGGGACAGCCTATAATTCACCCCTCCACTTT
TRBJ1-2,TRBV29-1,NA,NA,CSVTTGGYGYTF,TGCAGCGTTACGACCGGGGGGTACGGCTACACCTTC
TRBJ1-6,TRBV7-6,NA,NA,CASGPSGIHSPLHF,TGTGCCAGCGGTCCATCAGGGATTCATTCACCCCTCCACTTT
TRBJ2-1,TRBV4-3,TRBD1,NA,CASSHLRDRADNEQFF,TGCGCCAGCAGCCATCTACGGGACAGGGCGGATAATGAGCAGTTCTTC
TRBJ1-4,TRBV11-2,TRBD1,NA,CASSLRPTGGQTNEKLFF,TGTGCCAGCAGCTTACGGCCCACAGGGGGCCAAACTAATGAAAAACTGTTTTTT
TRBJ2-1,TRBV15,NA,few,CATSVPPAYNEQFF,TGTGCCACCAGCGTCCCCCCCGCCTACAATGAGCAGTTCTTC
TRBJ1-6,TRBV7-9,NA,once,CASSLDTSGGSPLHF,TGTGCCAGCAGCTTAGACACCAGCGGAGGGTCACCCCTCCACTTT
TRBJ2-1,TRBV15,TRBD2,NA,CATSKAGGPYNEQFF,TGTGCCACCAGCAAAGCGGGAGGCCCCTACAATGAGCAGTTCTTC
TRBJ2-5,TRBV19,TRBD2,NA,CASSRGTSGSLETQYF,TGTGCCAGTAGTAGGGGGACTAGCGGGAGTTTGGAGACCCAGTACTTC
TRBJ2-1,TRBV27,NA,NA,CATTLLVSREQFF,TGTGCCACCACCTTACTAGTGAGTCGGGAGCAGTTCTTC
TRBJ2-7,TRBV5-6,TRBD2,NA,CARWAGTGGGNLEQYF,TGTGCCCGCTGGGCCGGGACGGGAGGGGGTAACCTCGAGCAGTACTTC
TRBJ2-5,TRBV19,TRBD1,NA,CASSPRTGQETQYF,TGTGCCAGTAGTCCTCGGACAGGCCAAGAGACCCAGTACTTC
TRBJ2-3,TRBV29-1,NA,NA,CSVGKGGIGTDTQYF,TGCAGCGTTGGCAAGGGAGGAATTGGGACAGATACGCAGTATTTT
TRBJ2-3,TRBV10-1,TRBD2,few,CASSGQGLAGRGDTQYF,TGCGCCAGCAGTGGACAGGGACTAGCGGGGAGAGGAGATACGCAGTATTTT
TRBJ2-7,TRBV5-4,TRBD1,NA,CASSVDRGSYEQYF,TGTGCCAGCAGCGTGGACAGGGGCTCCTACGAGCAGTACTTC
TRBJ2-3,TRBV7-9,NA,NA,CASSFEVRDASTDTQYF,TGTGCCAGCAGCTTCGAGGTCCGCGACGCTAGCACAGATACGCAGTATTTT
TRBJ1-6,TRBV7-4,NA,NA,CASSATGSPLHF,TGTGCCAGCAGCGCCACAGGTTCACCCCTCCACTTT
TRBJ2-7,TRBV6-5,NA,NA,CASNRGTAYEQYF,TGTGCCAGTAACCGCGGGACAGCCTACGAGCAGTACTTC
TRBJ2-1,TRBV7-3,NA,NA,CASSPRDYNEQFF,TGTGCCAGCAGCCCCCGGGACTACAATGAGCAGTTCTTC
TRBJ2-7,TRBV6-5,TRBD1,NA,CASRPRQGAIYEQYF,TGTGCCAGCAGGCCACGACAGGGGGCTATTTACGAGCAGTACTTC
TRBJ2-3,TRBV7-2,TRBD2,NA,CASSLEAGGRADTQYF,TGTGCCAGCAGCTTGGAAGCGGGGGGGAGGGCAGATACGCAGTATTTT
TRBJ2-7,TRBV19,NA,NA,CASRPTGPGYEQYF,TGTGCCAGTAGACCGACAGGCCCCGGCTACGAGCAGTACTTC
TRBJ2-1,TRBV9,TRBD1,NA,CASSVGDSEYNEQFF,TGTGCCAGCAGCGTAGGGGACAGCGAGTACAATGAGCAGTTCTTC
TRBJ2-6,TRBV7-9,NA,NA,CASSLVPSSGANVLTF,TGTGCCAGCAGCTTAGTTCCTAGCTCTGGGGCCAACGTCCTGACTTTC
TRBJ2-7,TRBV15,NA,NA,CATSRDQSGTRPAEQYF,TGTGCCACCAGCAGAGACCAATCCGGGACACGGCCGGCCGAGCAGTACTTC
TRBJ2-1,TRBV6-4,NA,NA,CASSVSDRPYNEQFF,TGTGCCAGCAGTGTGAGCGACAGGCCCTACAATGAGCAGTTCTTC
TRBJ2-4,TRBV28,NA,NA,CASIPGSAKNIQYF,TGTGCCAGCATTCCCGGGTCGGCCAAAAACATTCAGTACTTC
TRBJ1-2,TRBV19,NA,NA,CASSPKRSPQDYGYTF,TGTGCCAGTAGCCCCAAACGGTCCCCTCAGGACTATGGCTACACCTTC
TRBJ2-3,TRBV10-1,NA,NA,CASSARSTDTQYF,TGCGCCAGCAGTGCCAGGAGCACAGATACGCAGTATTTT
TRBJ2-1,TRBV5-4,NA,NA,CAFSERESRNEQFF,TGTGCCTTTTCAGAGAGGGAGTCTAGAAATGAGCAGTTCTTC
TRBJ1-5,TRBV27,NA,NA,CASSLWGGEHQPQHF,TGTGCCAGCAGTTTATGGGGGGGCGAGCATCAGCCCCAGCATTTT
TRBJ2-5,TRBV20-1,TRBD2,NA,CSASLGLATETQYF,TGCAGTGCTAGTCTCGGACTAGCAACCGAGACCCAGTACTTC
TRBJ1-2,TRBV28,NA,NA,CASSLYVGGYTF,TGTGCCAGCAGTTTATATGTGGGCGGCTACACCTTC
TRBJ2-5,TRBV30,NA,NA,CARRGSETQYF,TGTGCCCGCAGGGGTTCCGAGACCCAGTACTTC
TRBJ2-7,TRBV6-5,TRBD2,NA,CASRTGLADTYEQYF,TGTGCCAGCAGAACGGGACTAGCGGATACCTACGAGCAGTACTTC
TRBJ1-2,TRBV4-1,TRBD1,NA,CASSHPATGAGGYTF,TGCGCCAGCAGCCACCCGGCGACAGGGGCTGGTGGCTACACCTTC
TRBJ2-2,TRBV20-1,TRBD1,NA,CSASVGTGRGGELFF,TGCAGTGCTAGTGTCGGGACAGGGAGGGGCGGGGAGCTGTTTTTT
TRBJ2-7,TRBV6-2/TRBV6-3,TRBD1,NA,CASSSPDRAEYEQYF,TGTGCCAGCAGTTCCCCGGACAGGGCTGAATACGAGCAGTACTTC
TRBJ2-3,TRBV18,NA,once,CASSPLRGDTQYF,TGTGCCAGCTCACCACTCCGCGGAGATACGCAGTATTTT
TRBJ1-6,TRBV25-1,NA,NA,CATRDTTSSYNSPLHF,TGTGCCACCAGGGACACCACGAGCTCCTATAATTCACCCCTCCACTTT
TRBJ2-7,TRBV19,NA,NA,CASSIGTAIFYEQYF,TGTGCCAGTAGTATAGGAACAGCAATTTTCTACGAGCAGTACTTC
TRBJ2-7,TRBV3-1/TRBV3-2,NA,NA,CASSQDFRGGNEQYF,TGTGCCAGCAGCCAAGATTTCAGGGGCGGCAACGAGCAGTACTTC
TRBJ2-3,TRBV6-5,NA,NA,CASSSRGTHNTDTQYF,TGTGCCAGCAGTTCGAGAGGTACTCACAACACAGATACGCAGTATTTT
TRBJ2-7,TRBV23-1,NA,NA,CASSQDGGRGFLSETRKHYYEQYF,TGCGCCAGCAGTCAGGATGGTGGCAGGGGTTTTTTGTCCGAGACCCGAAAACACTATTACGAGCAGTACTTC
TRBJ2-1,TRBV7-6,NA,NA,CASSPQTGGSYNEQFF,TGTGCCAGCAGCCCGCAGACGGGCGGGTCGTACAATGAGCAGTTCTTC
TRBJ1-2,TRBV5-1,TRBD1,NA,CASSSQGGGGYTF,TGCGCCAGCAGCTCGCAGGGGGGTGGAGGCTACACCTTC
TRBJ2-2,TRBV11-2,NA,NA,CASSLDHSPAGTGELFF,TGTGCCAGCAGCTTAGATCACAGCCCGGCGGGGACCGGGGAGCTGTTTTTT
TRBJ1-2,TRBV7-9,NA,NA,CASSPNTNYGYTF,TGTGCCAGCAGTCCTAATACTAACTATGGCTACACCTTC
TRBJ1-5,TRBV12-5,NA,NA,CASGLDPRGGQPQHF,TGTGCTAGTGGTTTGGATCCCAGGGGTGGCCAGCCCCAGCATTTT
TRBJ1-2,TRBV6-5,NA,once,CASSPDSPSDYGYTF,TGTGCCAGCAGTCCGGACAGCCCTTCGGACTATGGCTACACCTTC
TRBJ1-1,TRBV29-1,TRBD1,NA,CSASDRDNEAFF,TGCAGCGCCTCCGACAGGGATAATGAAGCTTTCTTT
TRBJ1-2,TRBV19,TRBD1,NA,CASSGTGGAYGYTF,TGTGCCAGTAGTGGGACAGGGGGTGCCTATGGCTACACCTTC
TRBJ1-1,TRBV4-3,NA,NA,CASSQRGGPYTEAFF,TGCGCCAGCAGCCAACGTGGAGGGCCGTACACTGAAGCTTTCTTT
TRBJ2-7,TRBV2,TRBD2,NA,CASGDIAGGRYEQYF,TGTGCCAGTGGGGACATAGCGGGAGGGCGCTACGAGCAGTACTTC
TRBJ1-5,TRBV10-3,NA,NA,CASGVDSFNQPQHF,TGTGCCTCAGGGGTAGACAGCTTTAATCAGCCCCAGCATTTT
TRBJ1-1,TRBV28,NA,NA,CASSLLGVSTEAFF,TGTGCCAGCAGTTTATTAGGAGTGAGCACTGAAGCTTTCTTT
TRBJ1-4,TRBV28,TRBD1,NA,CASSLVPTGPEKLFF,TGTGCCAGCAGTTTAGTTCCGACAGGGCCTGAAAAACTGTTTTTT
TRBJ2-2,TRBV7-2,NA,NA,CACVGIYGELFF,TGTGCCTGCGTGGGCATTTACGGGGAGCTGTTTTTT